Each of the 6 T cell receptor beta chains below was sequenced from the same sample in a study of CD4 and CD8 cells across lung adenocarcinoma regions. TCRdb ran MiXCR on the PCR reads and lists one entry per CDR3 protein. The sample contains about 12,000 distinct CDR3 sequences, 40% to 55% of which appear only once. The sequencing sample was made of CD8+ T cells from the margin of a lung tumor. The receptors were gathered from a female donor with lung adenocarcinoma. The CD4 and CD8 labels of this study may be unreliable.

This clonotype was observed once. Sequence at one end of the junction differs from germline and may be a read error. The V gene is TRBV4-2, the J gene TRBJ2-3; tentative D call: TRBD1 (5 bases). In germline, CDR1 is LGHNA, CDR2 YNFKEQ. This CDR3 is built from 14 residues. CDR3 coding DNA: TGTGCCAGCAGCCAAGATTGGGGCACAGATACCCAGAATTTT. Its translation: CASSQDWGTDTQNF.

This clonotype was seen a handful of times. V and J are TRBV6-1 and TRBJ2-1; TRBD2 agrees at 9 bases. From germline, CDR1 is MNHNS and CDR2 SASEGT. V was clipped by 4 bases and J by 4 bases; unmatched bases: 8. CDR3 size: 16 residues. CDR3 bases: TGTGCCAGCAGTGGTCCGGGCGGGGGGGAATACAATGAGCAGTTCTTC. This gives the protein CASSGPGGGEYNEQFF.

The chain combines TRBV5-1 with TRBJ2-5; TRBD1 matches 9 bases. The DNA end is more similar to TRBJ2-7, so the J call may be wrong. There are 15 residues in the CDR3. CDR1 is SGHRS, CDR2 YFSETQ, per germline. The CDR3 loop is CASSLAGGQGYEQYF. The CDR3 nucleotides are TGCGCCAGCAGCTTGGCAGGGGGACAGGGCTACGAGCAGTACTTC.

This clonotype rates as medium-sized. This chain connects TRBV6-1 to TRBJ2-1, with D perhaps matching TRBD1 (6 bases). V lost 4 bases to trimming and J lost 9 bases, with 13 bases between them. Germline assignment: CDR1 MNHNS and CDR2 SASEGT. This CDR3 has 13 amino acids. This CDR3 reads CASSGTGSGEQFF. In DNA, the CDR3 is TGTGCCAGCAGTGGTACAGGGTCGGGTGAGCAGTTCTTC.

As to this clonotype: One end of the junction varies from germline; a read error may be responsible. The V call is TRBV6-1, the J call TRBJ2-1; D is undetermined. This CDR3 region has 14 residues. Looked up from germline, CDR1 is MNHNS and CDR2 is SASEGT. The DNA for the CDR3 is TGTGCCAGCAGTGATTTGGAGCCTACCAATGAGCAGTTTTTC. Its protein is CASSDLEPTNEQFF.

This clonotype was observed at least ten times. This sequence joins TRBV7-6 and TRBJ2-1; 9 bases line up with TRBD2. Trimming took 1 base from V and 6 from J; bases not matched to a gene: 1. CDR1 and CDR2 from the germline V gene are SGHVS and FNYEAQ. The CDR3 is made up of 14 amino acids. In DNA form, the CDR3 reads TGTGCCAGCAGCTTAGTGCGGGGGGGCAATGAGCAGTTCTTC. Its protein is CASSLVRGGNEQFF. Together with reference TRBV7-6 and TRBJ2-1, the CDR3 gives the full variable domain: GAGVSQSPRYKVTKRGQDVALRCDPISGHVSLYWYRQALGQGPEFLTYFNYEAQQDKSGLPNDRFSAERPEGSISTLTIQRTEQRDSAMYRCASSLVRGGNEQFFGPGTRLTVL.